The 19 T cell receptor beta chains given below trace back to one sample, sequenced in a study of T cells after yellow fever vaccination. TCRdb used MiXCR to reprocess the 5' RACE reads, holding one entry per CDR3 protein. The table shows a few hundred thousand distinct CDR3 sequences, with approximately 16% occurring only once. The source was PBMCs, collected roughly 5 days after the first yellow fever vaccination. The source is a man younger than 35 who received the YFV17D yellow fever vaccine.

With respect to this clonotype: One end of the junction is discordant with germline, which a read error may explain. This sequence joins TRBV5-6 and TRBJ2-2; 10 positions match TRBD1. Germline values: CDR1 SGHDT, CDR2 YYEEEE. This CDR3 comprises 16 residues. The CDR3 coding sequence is TGTGCCAGCAGCCCTCGACAGGGGGCGAACACCGGGAAGCTGTTTTTT. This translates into CASSPRQGANTGKLFF.

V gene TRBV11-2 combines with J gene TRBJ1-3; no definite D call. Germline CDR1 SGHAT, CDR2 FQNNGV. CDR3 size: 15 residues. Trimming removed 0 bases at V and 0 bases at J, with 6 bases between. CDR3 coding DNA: TGTGCCAGCAGCTTAGATTACATCTCTGGAAACACCATATATTTT. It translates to CASSLDYISGNTIYF.

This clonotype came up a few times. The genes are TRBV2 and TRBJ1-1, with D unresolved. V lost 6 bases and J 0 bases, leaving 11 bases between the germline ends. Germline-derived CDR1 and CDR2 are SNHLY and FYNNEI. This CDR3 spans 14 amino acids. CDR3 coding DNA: TGTGCCAGCAGATTTGAGGGCCTGAACACTGAAGCTTTCTTT. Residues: CASRFEGLNTEAFF. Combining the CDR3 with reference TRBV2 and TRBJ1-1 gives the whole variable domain EPEVTQTPSHQVTQMGQEVILRCVPISNHLYFYWYRQILGQKVEFLVSFYNNEISEKSEIFDDQFSVERPDGSNFTLKIRSTKLEDSAMYFCASRFEGLNTEAFFGQGTRLTVV.

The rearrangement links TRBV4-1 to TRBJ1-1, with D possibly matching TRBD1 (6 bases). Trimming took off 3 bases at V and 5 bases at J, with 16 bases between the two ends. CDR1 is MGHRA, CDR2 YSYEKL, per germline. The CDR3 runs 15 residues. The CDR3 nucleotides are TGCGCCAGCAGCCACTCAGGGGTAATTTATACTGAAGCTTTCTTT. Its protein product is CASSHSGVIYTEAFF.

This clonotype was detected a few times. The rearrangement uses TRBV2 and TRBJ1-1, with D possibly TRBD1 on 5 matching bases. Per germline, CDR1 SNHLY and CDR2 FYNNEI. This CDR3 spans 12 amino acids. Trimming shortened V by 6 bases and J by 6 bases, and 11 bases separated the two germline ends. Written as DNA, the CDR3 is TGTGCCAGCAGGTATGACAGTCCTGAAGCTTTCTTT. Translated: CASRYDSPEAFF.

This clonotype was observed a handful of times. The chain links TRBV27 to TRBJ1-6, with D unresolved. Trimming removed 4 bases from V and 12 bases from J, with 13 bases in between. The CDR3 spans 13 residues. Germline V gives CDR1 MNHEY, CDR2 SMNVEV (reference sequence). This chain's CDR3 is CASSYVIFGPLHF. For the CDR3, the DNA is TGTGCCAGCAGTTATGTGATTTTCGGACCCCTCCACTTT.

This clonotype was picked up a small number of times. CDR3 nucleotide sequence: TGTGCCAGCAGTTCATATACCTACGAGCAGTACGTC. This translates into CASSSYTYEQYV. The chain employs TRBV28 and TRBJ2-7, with D uncertain. The V end was cut by 4 bases, the J end by 2 bases, with 6 bases between. The CDR3 is 12 residues long. CDR1 is MDHEN, CDR2 SYDVKM, per germline.

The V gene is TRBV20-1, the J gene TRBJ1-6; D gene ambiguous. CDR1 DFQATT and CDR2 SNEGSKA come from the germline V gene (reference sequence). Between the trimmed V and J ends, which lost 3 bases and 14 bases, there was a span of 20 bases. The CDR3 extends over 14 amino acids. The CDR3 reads CSASKGSPVLALHF. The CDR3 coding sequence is TGCAGTGCTAGTAAAGGTAGCCCGGTATTGGCCCTCCACTTT.

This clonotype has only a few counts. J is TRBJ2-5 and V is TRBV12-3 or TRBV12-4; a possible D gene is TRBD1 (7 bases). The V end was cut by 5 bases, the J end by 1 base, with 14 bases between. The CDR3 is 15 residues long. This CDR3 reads CASSRGGGLQETQYF. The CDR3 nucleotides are TGTGCCAGCAGTCGTGGAGGGGGCCTCCAAGAGACCCAGTACTTC.

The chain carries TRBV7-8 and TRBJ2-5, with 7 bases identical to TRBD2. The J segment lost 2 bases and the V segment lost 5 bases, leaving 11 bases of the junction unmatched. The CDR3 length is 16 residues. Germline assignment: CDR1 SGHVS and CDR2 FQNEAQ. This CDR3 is CASSPRETGGQETQYF. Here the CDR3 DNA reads TGTGCCAGCAGCCCCCGGGAGACGGGAGGACAAGAGACCCAGTACTTC.

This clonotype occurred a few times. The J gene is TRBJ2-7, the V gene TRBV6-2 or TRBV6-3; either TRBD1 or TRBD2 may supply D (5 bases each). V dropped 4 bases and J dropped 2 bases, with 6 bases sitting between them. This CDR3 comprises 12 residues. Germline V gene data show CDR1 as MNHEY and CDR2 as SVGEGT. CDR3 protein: CASSWDAYEQYV. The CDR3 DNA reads TGTGCCAGCAGTTGGGACGCCTACGAGCAGTACGTC.

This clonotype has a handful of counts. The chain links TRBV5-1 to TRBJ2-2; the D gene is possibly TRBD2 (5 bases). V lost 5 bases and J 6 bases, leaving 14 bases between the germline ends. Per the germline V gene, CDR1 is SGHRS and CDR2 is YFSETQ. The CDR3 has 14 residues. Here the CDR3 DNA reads TGCGCCAGCAGGGCGAGTCTAGCACCCGGGGAGCTGTTTTTT. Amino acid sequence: CASRASLAPGELFF. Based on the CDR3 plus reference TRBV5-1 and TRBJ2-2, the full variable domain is KAGVTQTPRYLIKTRGQQVTLSCSPISGHRSVSWYQQTPGQGLQFLFEYFSETQRNKGNFPGRFSGRQFSNSRSEMNVSTLELGDSALYLCASRASLAPGELFFGEGSRLTVL.

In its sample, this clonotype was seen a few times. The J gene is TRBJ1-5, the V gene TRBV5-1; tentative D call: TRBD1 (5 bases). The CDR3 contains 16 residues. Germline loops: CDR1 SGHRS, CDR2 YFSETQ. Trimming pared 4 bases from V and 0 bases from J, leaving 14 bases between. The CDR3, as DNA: TGCGCCAGCAGCACCGACACAGGTTATAGCAATCAGCCCCAGCATTTT. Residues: CASSTDTGYSNQPQHF.

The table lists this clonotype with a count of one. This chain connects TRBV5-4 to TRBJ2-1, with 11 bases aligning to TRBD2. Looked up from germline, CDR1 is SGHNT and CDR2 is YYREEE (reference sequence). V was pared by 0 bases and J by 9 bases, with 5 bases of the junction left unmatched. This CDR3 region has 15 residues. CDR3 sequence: CASSLGSGGAGEQFF. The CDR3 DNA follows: TGTGCCAGCAGCTTGGGTAGCGGGGGGGCGGGTGAGCAGTTCTTC.

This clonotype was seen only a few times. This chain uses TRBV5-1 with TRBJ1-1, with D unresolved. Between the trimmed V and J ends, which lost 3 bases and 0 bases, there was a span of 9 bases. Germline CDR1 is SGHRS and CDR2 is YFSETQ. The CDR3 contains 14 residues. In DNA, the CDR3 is TGCGCCAGCAGCTCATACCGTCTGAACACTGAAGCTTTCTTT. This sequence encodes CASSSYRLNTEAFF.

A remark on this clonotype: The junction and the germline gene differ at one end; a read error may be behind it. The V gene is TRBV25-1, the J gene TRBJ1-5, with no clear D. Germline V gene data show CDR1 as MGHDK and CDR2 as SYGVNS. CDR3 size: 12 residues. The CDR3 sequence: CASSDSNHPQHF. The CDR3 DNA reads TGTGCCAGCAGTGATAGCAATCACCCCCAGCATTTT.

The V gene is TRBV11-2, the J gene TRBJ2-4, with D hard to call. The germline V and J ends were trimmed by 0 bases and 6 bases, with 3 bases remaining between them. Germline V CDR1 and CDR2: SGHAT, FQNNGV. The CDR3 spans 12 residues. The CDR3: CASSLERNIQYF. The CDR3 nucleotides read TGTGCCAGCAGCTTAGAAAGAAACATTCAGTACTTC.

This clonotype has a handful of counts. The CDR3 protein is CASSLSRAWGPNYGYTF. CDR3 in DNA: TGTGCCAGCAGCTTATCGCGCGCTTGGGGGCCTAACTATGGCTACACCTTC. The chain employs TRBV7-2 and TRBJ1-2; D is possibly TRBD1 (6 bases). The CDR3 has 17 residues. V lost 2 bases to trimming and J lost 0 bases, with 16 bases between them. The germline gives CDR1 SGHTA, CDR2 FQGNSA.

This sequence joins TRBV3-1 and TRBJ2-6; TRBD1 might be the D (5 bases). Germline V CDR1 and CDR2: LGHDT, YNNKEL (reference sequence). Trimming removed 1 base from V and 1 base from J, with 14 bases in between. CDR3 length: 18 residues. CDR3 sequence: CASSQGWQGVSGANVLTF. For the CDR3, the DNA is TGTGCCAGCAGCCAAGGTTGGCAGGGTGTTTCTGGGGCCAACGTCCTGACTTTC.